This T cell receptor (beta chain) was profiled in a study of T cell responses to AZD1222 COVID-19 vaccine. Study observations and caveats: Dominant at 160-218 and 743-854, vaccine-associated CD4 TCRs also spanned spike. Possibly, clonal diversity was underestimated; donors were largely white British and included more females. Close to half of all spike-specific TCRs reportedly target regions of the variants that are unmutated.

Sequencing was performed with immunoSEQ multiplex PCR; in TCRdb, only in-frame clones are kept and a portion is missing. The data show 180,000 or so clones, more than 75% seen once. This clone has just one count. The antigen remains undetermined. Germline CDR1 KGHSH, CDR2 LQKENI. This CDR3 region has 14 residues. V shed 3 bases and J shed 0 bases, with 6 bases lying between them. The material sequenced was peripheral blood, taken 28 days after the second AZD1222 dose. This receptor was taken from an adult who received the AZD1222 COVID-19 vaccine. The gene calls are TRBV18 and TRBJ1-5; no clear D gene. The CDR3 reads CASSPESSNQPQHF. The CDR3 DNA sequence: TGTGCCAGCTCACCTGAGAGTAGCAATCAGCCCCAGCATTTT.